This TCR beta chain was sequenced for a study of regulatory T cells in long-lasting Graves disease. Germline values: CDR1 SQVTM, CDR2 ANQGSEA. Trimming pared 6 bases from V and 6 bases from J, leaving 18 bases between. This CDR3 is 14 amino acids long. Time point here: newly diagnosed GD, antithyroid drugs for less than 3 months. After RNA was extracted from PBMCs, the TCR library was made from it. Relying on iRepertoire HTBI primers and Arm-PCR of CDR3 regions, the team built TCR beta libraries. TCRdb called the multiplex PCR reads again in MiXCR, with one record for every CDR3 protein. The sample lists about 540,000 distinct CDR3 sequences; about 13% were seen once. This clonotype was recorded many times. In addition, the sample was reused for a study of T cells in Graves' hyperthyroidism and ophthalmopathy.

The chain uses TRBV29-1 and TRBJ2-1; weak D call: TRBD1 (6 bases). This TCR was sampled from a man aged 30-40 years with Graves disease. Sequencing used peripheral blood mononuclear cells (PBMCs), obtained at new diagnosis, from a patient treated with antithyroid drugs. CDR3 region: CSVTRDIRTNEQFF. In nucleotides, the CDR3 is TGCAGCGTCACCCGGGACATTCGAACCAATGAGCAGTTCTTC.